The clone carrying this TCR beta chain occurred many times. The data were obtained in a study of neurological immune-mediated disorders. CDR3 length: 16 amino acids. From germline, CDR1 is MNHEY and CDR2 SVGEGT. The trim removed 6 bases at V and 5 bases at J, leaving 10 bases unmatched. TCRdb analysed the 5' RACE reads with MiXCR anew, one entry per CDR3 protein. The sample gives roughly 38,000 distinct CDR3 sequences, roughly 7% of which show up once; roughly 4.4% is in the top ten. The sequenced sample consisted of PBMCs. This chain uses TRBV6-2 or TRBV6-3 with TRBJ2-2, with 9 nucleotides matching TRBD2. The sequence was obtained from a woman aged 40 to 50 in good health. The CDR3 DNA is TGTGCCAGCAGCAACACGCTAGCGGGGAGGACCGGGGAGCTGTTTTTT. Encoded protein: CASSNTLAGRTGELFF.